The 14 T cell receptor beta chains below were found in one sample sequenced in a study of HIV-infected patients and healthy controls. Via MiXCR, TCRdb re-called the 5' RACE reads, giving one row per CDR3 protein. The data contain about 64,000 distinct CDR3 sequences, 15% to 20% of them singletons. Material for sequencing was CD4+ T cells from blood. These receptors all come from a human donor in good health.

This clonotype was counted only a few times. The V call is TRBV11-2, the J call TRBJ2-3; 8 bases line up with TRBD2. V lost 2 bases to trimming and J lost 4 bases; unmatched junction nucleotides: 5. The CDR3 consists of 15 residues. CDR1 is SGHAT, CDR2 FQNNGV, per germline. As DNA, the CDR3 is TGTGCCAGCAGCTTAAGGGCGGGGGGCTCAGATACGCAGTATTTT. It yields the protein CASSLRAGGSDTQYF.

Ten or more counts support this clonotype. The chain carries TRBV7-9 and TRBJ2-5; 8 bases map to TRBD2. CDR3 length: 13 residues. Germline V gene lookup returns CDR1 SEHNR and CDR2 FQNEAQ (reference sequence). After removal of 6 bases from V and 4 bases from J, the junction contained 4 bases not matched to a gene. The CDR3 here is CASSSSGRETQYF. The CDR3 region has the DNA TGTGCCAGCAGTTCGAGCGGGAGAGAGACCCAGTACTTC. Combining the CDR3 with reference TRBV7-9 and TRBJ2-5 gives the whole variable domain DTGVSQNPRHKITKRGQNVTFRCDPISEHNRLYWYRQTLGQGPEFLTYFQNEAQLEKSRLLSDRFSAERPKGSFSTLEIQRTEQGDSAMYLCASSSSGRETQYFGPGTRLLVL.

The table lists this clonotype with many counts. The rearrangement joins TRBV27 to TRBJ2-6, with unresolved D. Germline V gene data show CDR1 as MNHEY and CDR2 as SMNVEV (reference sequence). The CDR3 sequence is 16 residues long. The V and J ends lost 1 base and 0 bases respectively, with 7 bases between them. The CDR3 DNA reads as TGTGCCAGCAGTTTATTGGGGTTCTCTGGGGCCAACGTCCTGACTTTC. Translating it yields CASSLLGFSGANVLTF. The full variable domain, rest sourced from reference TRBV27 and TRBJ2-6, is EAQVTQNPRYLITVTGKKLTVTCSQNMNHEYMSWYRQDPGLGLRQIYYSMNVEVTDKGDVPEGYKVSRKEKRNFPLILESPSPNQTSLYFCASSLLGFSGANVLTFGAGSRLTVL.

In its sample, this clonotype was seen many times. This chain joins TRBV29-1 and TRBJ1-2; D is ambiguous. This CDR3 spans 15 amino acids. Trimming took off 1 base at V and 5 bases at J, with 17 bases between the two ends. Germline CDR1 is SQVTM and CDR2 is ANQGSEA. CDR3 DNA sequence: TGCAGCGTTGAAGCCTGGTTGTCGGAGTCGTATGGCTACACCTTC. The encoded protein is CSVEAWLSESYGYTF.

This clonotype was observed a single time. With a much larger clone just one base away, this may be a read error. The rearrangement links TRBV27 to TRBJ2-3; 10 bases fit TRBD1. The germline CDR1 and CDR2 sequences are MNHEY and SMNVEV (reference sequence). The CDR3 runs 18 residues. The CDR3 DNA follows: TGTGCCAGCAGTTCCGACAGGGGGCGGTTTTCTAGCATAGATACGCAGTATTTT. This sequence encodes CASSSDRGRFSSIDTQYF.

This clonotype has at least ten counts. The chain employs TRBV3-1 and TRBJ1-1; D possibly corresponds to TRBD1 (6 bases). The CDR3 spans 15 residues. V was cut by 0 bases and J by 4 bases, with 12 bases left in between. Per germline, CDR1 LGHDT and CDR2 YNNKEL (reference sequence). As DNA, the CDR3 is TGTGCCAGCAGCCAAGAAGCGGGGGCGACCACTGAAGCTTTCTTT. It yields the protein CASSQEAGATTEAFF.

The table lists this clonotype with many counts. The chain couples TRBV4-1 to TRBJ2-3; no clear D gene. This CDR3 contains 12 residues. Germline V gives CDR1 MGHRA, CDR2 YSYEKL. Trimming stripped 0 bases from V and 7 bases from J, with 5 bases between. CDR3 protein: CASSQDKNTQYF. CDR3 sequence (DNA): TGCGCCAGCAGCCAAGACAAGAATACGCAGTATTTT.

The chain has TRBV4-1 and TRBJ1-1; TRBD1 agrees at 7 bases. The CDR3 covers 14 residues. J gave up 4 bases and V 2 bases, and 4 bases lay outside the gene matches. CDR1 MGHRA and CDR2 YSYEKL come from the germline V gene. The CDR3 loop is CASSQPRTGTEAFF. CDR3 sequence (DNA): TGCGCCAGCAGCCAACCCCGGACAGGCACTGAAGCTTTCTTT.

This chain uses TRBV5-1 with TRBJ2-7; 8 bases are a match to TRBD1. The CDR3 covers 15 residues. CDR1 and CDR2 from the germline V gene are SGHRS and YFSETQ. Unmatched junction bases numbered 9, after V lost 2 bases and J lost 5 bases. For the CDR3, the DNA is TGCGCCAGCAGCTTCCAGGGGGCCCGAGGCAACGAGCAGTACTTC. Translating gives CASSFQGARGNEQYF. Looking up the rest from reference TRBV5-1 and TRBJ2-7 gives the full variable domain: KAGVTQTPRYLIKTRGQQVTLSCSPISGHRSVSWYQQTPGQGLQFLFEYFSETQRNKGNFPGRFSGRQFSNSRSEMNVSTLELGDSALYLCASSFQGARGNEQYFGPGTRLTVT.

In its sample, this clonotype was seen many times. V gene TRBV10-3 combines with J gene TRBJ2-3; 8 bases agree with TRBD1. CDR1 is ENHRY, CDR2 SYGVKD, per germline. The CDR3 extends over 14 amino acids. J was trimmed by 5 bases and V by 6 bases; bases with no gene match: 7. CDR3 residues: CAIRSGQGGDTQYF. CDR3 nucleotides: TGTGCCATCAGATCCGGACAGGGCGGAGATACGCAGTATTTT.

This clonotype was detected many times. The chain couples TRBV29-1 to TRBJ2-3, with 12 positions matching TRBD2. The CDR3 totals 14 residues. J gave up 10 bases and V 7 bases, and 12 bases lay outside the gene matches. The V gene's germline CDR1 is SQVTM and CDR2 ANQGSEA. CDR3 coding DNA: TGCAGCGCTAAGACTAGCGGGAGCGGTATAGCGCAGTATTTT. It translates to CSAKTSGSGIAQYF.

This clonotype showed up many times. This chain connects TRBV13 to TRBJ2-7; the match to TRBD1 covers 7 bases. This CDR3 is built from 14 residues. Unmatched junction bases numbered 6, after V lost 5 bases and J lost 2 bases. From germline, CDR1 is PRHDT and CDR2 FYEKMQ (reference sequence). The CDR3 is CASSPRTGTYEQYF. The CDR3 DNA reads as TGTGCCAGCAGCCCCCGGACAGGAACCTACGAGCAGTACTTC.

This clonotype was seen ten or more times. The rearrangement joins TRBV9 to TRBJ2-1; D not resolved. Per germline, CDR1 SGDLS and CDR2 YYNGEE. The CDR3 sequence is 12 residues long. V lost 3 bases to trimming and J lost 4 bases, with 5 bases between them. CDR3: CASSATYNEQFF. The CDR3 nucleotides are TGTGCCAGCAGCGCCACTTACAATGAGCAGTTCTTC.

This clonotype was seen more than once but under ten times. The chain combines TRBV12-3 or TRBV12-4 with TRBJ1-1, with 8 bases fitting TRBD1. J lost 4 bases, V lost 5 bases, and 6 bases had no gene match. This CDR3 comprises 14 residues. The CDR3 loop is CASSHRGIATEAFF. For the CDR3, the DNA is TGTGCCAGCAGTCACAGGGGGATAGCCACTGAAGCTTTCTTT.